This entry lists 32 T cell receptor beta chains sequenced from one sample in a study of T cell changes during pregnancy in multiple sclerosis. The table came from immunoSEQ multiplex PCR; TCRdb's copy has only in-frame clones and leaves some out. The table lists some 68,000 clones, approximately 89% of them singletons. Sample: peripheral blood, taken in the second trimester of pregnancy. These TCRs come from a female donor with multiple sclerosis, enrolled in a pregnancy study.

The CDR3 here is CASSVDMQYGYTF. The CDR3 nucleotides read TGTGCCAGCAGTGTCGACATGCAGTATGGCTACACCTTC. The chain combines TRBV6-5 with TRBJ1-2; D not certain. The V end was cut by 5 bases, the J end by 5 bases, with 12 bases between. Germline V gene data show CDR1 as MNHEY and CDR2 as SVGAGI. The CDR3 length is 13 residues.

The genes are TRBV5-1 and TRBJ2-2; TRBD1 matches 8 bases. CDR3 length: 14 amino acids. The germline V gene has CDR1 SGHRS and CDR2 YFSETQ. Losses at the gene ends were 4 bases for V and 6 bases for J; bases not matched to a gene: 5. The CDR3 region is CASSRTGSPGELFF. Written as DNA, the CDR3 is TGCGCCAGCAGCCGGACAGGGTCCCCCGGGGAGCTGTTTTTT.

V gene TRBV5-1 combines with J gene TRBJ1-1; D not resolved. Germline lookup yields CDR1 SGHRS and CDR2 YFSETQ. Trimming left V 0 bases short and J 1 base short, with 13 bases between. The CDR3 runs 16 residues. CDR3 coding DNA: TGCGCCAGCAGCTTGGGTGGAGGGATTTCGAACACTGAAGCTTTCTTT. Translated: CASSLGGGISNTEAFF.

This chain connects TRBV7-8 to TRBJ2-7; TRBD1 is a possible D gene (5 bases). V gave up 5 bases and J gave up 4 bases, with 15 bases separating them. The CDR3 loop spans 14 amino acids. From germline, CDR1 is SGHVS and CDR2 FQNEAQ. CDR3 bases: TGTGCCAGCAGCGCCAGGGTTGGTGGGTACGAGCAGTACTTC. Translated, it gives CASSARVGGYEQYF. The complete variable domain, with remaining parts taken from reference TRBV7-8 and TRBJ2-7, reads GAGVSQSPRYKVAKRGQDVALRCDPISGHVSLFWYQQALGQGPEFLTYFQNEAQLDKSGLPSDRFFAERPEGSVSTLKIQRTQQEDSAVYLCASSARVGGYEQYFGPGTRLTVT.

Written as DNA, the CDR3 is TGTGCCAGCAAAGGACAAAATCTCGAGCAGTACTTC. This sequence encodes CASKGQNLEQYF. The rearrangement joins TRBV19 to TRBJ2-7, with a possible D match to TRBD1 (5 bases). Germline loops: CDR1 LNHDA, CDR2 SQIVND (reference sequence). V was pared by 9 bases and J by 6 bases, with 15 bases between. This CDR3 is 12 amino acids long. The full variable domain, with the rest looked up from reference TRBV19 and TRBJ2-7, is DGGITQSPKYLFRKEGQNVTLSCEQNLNHDAMYWYRQDPGQGLRLIYYSQIVNDFQKGDIAEGYSVSREKKESFPLTVTSAQKNPTAFYLCASKGQNLEQYFGPGTRLTVT.

The rearrangement uses TRBV10-2 and TRBJ1-2, with 8 bases identical to TRBD1. Trimming took 4 bases from V and 4 from J; bases not matched to a gene: 5. Germline V lookup: CDR1 WSHSY, CDR2 SAAADI. The CDR3 is 14 amino acids. The CDR3 DNA sequence: TGCGCCAGCAGTGGTCAGGGGGCTAGCTATGGCTACACCTTC. As protein: CASSGQGASYGYTF.

The chain uses TRBV4-3 and TRBJ2-2; 9 bases agree with TRBD2. The CDR3 runs 19 residues. Germline V lookup: CDR1 LGHNA, CDR2 YSLEER. J lost 2 bases, V lost 2 bases, and 12 bases had no gene match. CDR3 DNA: TGCGCCAGCAGCCAATTGAGCGGGGGGCCCTTTCTAAACACCGGGGAGCTGTTTTTT. It specifies CASSQLSGGPFLNTGELFF.

This clone has more than one count but fewer than ten. V is TRBV27 and J is TRBJ2-7; the D gene is possibly TRBD1 (5 bases). The ends were cut back, 2 bases at V and 0 bases at J, with 11 bases in the middle. The CDR3 loop spans 15 amino acids. The germline V gene has CDR1 MNHEY and CDR2 SMNVEV (reference sequence). For the CDR3, the DNA is TGTGCCAGCAGTTTAGTAGGCAGGGCCTCCTACGAGCAGTACTTC. Amino acids: CASSLVGRASYEQYF.

The J gene is TRBJ2-7, the V gene TRBV6-1; 14 bases line up with TRBD2. V lost 2 bases to trimming and J lost 12 bases; unmatched junction nucleotides: 6. This CDR3 region has 14 residues. Germline V gives CDR1 MNHNS, CDR2 SASEGT. CDR3 amino acids: CASSELGLAGVMYF. Written as DNA, the CDR3 is TGTGCCAGCAGTGAATTGGGACTAGCGGGAGTGATGTACTTC.

This clone was recorded a few times. V is TRBV2 and J is TRBJ1-5; D is ambiguous. The germline V and J ends were trimmed by 4 bases and 6 bases, with 10 bases remaining between them. The germline gives CDR1 SNHLY, CDR2 FYNNEI. This CDR3 comprises 13 residues. The CDR3 DNA reads as TGTGCCAGCAGTGGACTAAGTGGTCAGCCCCAGCATTTT. This sequence encodes CASSGLSGQPQHF.

In DNA, the CDR3 is TGTGCCAGCAGCTTATCGTCAGGTCCCTATGGCTACACCTTC. It codes for CASSLSSGPYGYTF. V and J are TRBV7-8 and TRBJ1-2; D gene unclear. CDR1 SGHVS and CDR2 FQNEAQ come from the germline V gene. The V and J ends lost 2 bases and 4 bases respectively, with 11 bases between them. CDR3 length equals 14 residues.

The rearrangement links TRBV30 to TRBJ2-2; perhaps TRBD1 as D (5 bases). V was clipped by 3 bases and J by 1 base, with 6 bases between them. The CDR3 is 13 residues long. Germline assignment: CDR1 GTSNPN and CDR2 SVGIG (reference sequence). CDR3 loop: CAWSTGNTGELFF. CDR3 coding DNA: TGTGCCTGGAGCACAGGGAACACCGGGGAGCTGTTTTTT. Supplemented by reference TRBV30 and TRBJ2-2, the full variable domain reads SQTIHQWPATLVQPVGSPLSLECTVEGTSNPNLYWYRQAAGRGLQLLFYSVGIGQISSEVPQNLSASRPQDRQFILSSKKLLLSDSGFYLCAWSTGNTGELFFGEGSRLTVL.

This clone was observed once. V is TRBV4-2 and J is TRBJ2-7; 8 bases agree with TRBD2. CDR1 and CDR2 from the germline V gene are LGHNA and YNFKEQ. This CDR3 has 17 residues. The V and J ends lost 0 bases and 0 bases, in that order; junction bases with no gene match: 7. As DNA, the CDR3 is TGTGCCAGCAGCCAAGATCTACCAGCGGGGGTCTCCTACGAGCAGTACTTC. As protein: CASSQDLPAGVSYEQYF.

This chain joins TRBV6-5 and TRBJ1-1; a possible D gene is TRBD1 (5 bases). In germline, CDR1 is MNHEY, CDR2 SVGAGI. The CDR3 is made up of 15 amino acids. V lost 4 bases and J 3 bases, leaving 15 bases between the germline ends. The CDR3 coding sequence is TGTGCCAGCAGTTTCACGGGGGGAGGTTACACTGAAGCTTTCTTT. Amino acids: CASSFTGGGYTEAFF.

The chain recombines TRBV5-1 with TRBJ1-6; D unclear. Germline lookup yields CDR1 SGHRS and CDR2 YFSETQ. Trimming pared 0 bases from V and 3 bases from J, leaving 7 bases between. This CDR3 is 15 amino acids long. CDR3 nucleotides: TGCGCCAGCAGCTTGGAAGGGAGCTATAATTCACCCCTCCACTTT. It yields the protein CASSLEGSYNSPLHF.

This sequence joins TRBV5-1 and TRBJ1-1; 10 nucleotides agree with TRBD1. The V gene end was trimmed by 5 bases and the J gene end by 11 bases; junction bases not matched to a gene: 6. The germline gives CDR1 SGHRS, CDR2 YFSETQ. The CDR3 is made up of 12 amino acids. The CDR3 DNA reads as TGCGCCAGCAGGGAAGGGACAGGGGTTGCTTTCTTT. It translates to CASREGTGVAFF.

J is TRBJ2-7 and V is TRBV10-2; D unclear. The V gene lost 9 bases and the J gene lost 5 bases, with 26 bases spanning the gap. Germline loops: CDR1 WSHSY, CDR2 SAAADI. This CDR3 has 16 amino acids. CDR3 protein: CASPPPDSPGSDEQYF. Here the CDR3 DNA reads TGCGCCAGTCCCCCTCCAGACTCGCCGGGTTCCGACGAGCAGTACTTC.

This clone was observed once. This chain uses TRBV9 with TRBJ2-7, with D unresolved. The CDR3 is made up of 14 amino acids. V shed 4 bases and J shed 3 bases, with 14 bases lying between them. Germline V gene lookup returns CDR1 SGDLS and CDR2 YYNGEE. The CDR3 loop is CASSPLVSGYEQYF. In nucleotides, the CDR3 is TGTGCCAGCAGCCCATTAGTTTCTGGCTACGAGCAGTACTTC.

The chain combines TRBV7-8 with TRBJ2-5, with 7 bases fitting TRBD1. V was pared by 4 bases and J by 3 bases, with 5 bases of the junction left unmatched. CDR1 is SGHVS and CDR2 is FQNEAQ in the germline V gene. The CDR3 length is 14 residues. The DNA for the CDR3 is TGTGCCAGCAGCTCGACAGGGAATAAAGAGACCCAGTACTTC. This encodes CASSSTGNKETQYF.

This clone was seen once. This chain links TRBV11-3 with TRBJ2-7; TRBD1 aligns across 8 bases. CDR1 and CDR2 from the germline V gene are SGHNT and YENEEA. The CDR3 is made up of 13 amino acids. V lost 9 bases to trimming and J lost 0 bases; unmatched junction nucleotides: 4. CDR3 nucleotide sequence: TGTGCCAGTGGACAGGGAAGCTCCTACGAGCAGTACTTC. Amino acid sequence: CASGQGSSYEQYF. The full variable domain, in which reference TRBV11-3 and TRBJ2-7 provide the parts outside the CDR3, is EAGVVQSPRYKIIEKKQPVAFWCNPISGHNTLYWYLQNLGQGPELLIRYENEEAVDDSQLPKDRFSAERLKGVDSTLKIQPAELGDSAVYLCASGQGSSYEQYFGPGTRLTVT.

The chain employs TRBV7-8 and TRBJ1-5; D not resolved. The CDR3 is made up of 15 amino acids. The V and J ends lost 0 bases and 7 bases respectively, with 13 bases between them. Germline V gene data show CDR1 as SGHVS and CDR2 as FQNEAQ. CDR3 amino acids: CASSLARLSRQPQHF. The CDR3 DNA is TGTGCCAGCAGCTTAGCGAGGTTAAGCCGCCAGCCCCAGCATTTT.

The V gene is TRBV13, the J gene TRBJ1-6, with D uncertain. The V gene's germline CDR1 is PRHDT and CDR2 FYEKMQ (reference sequence). CDR3 length: 12 amino acids. V was cut by 3 bases and J by 12 bases, with 9 bases left in between. This CDR3 is CASSFPLGPLHF. Here the CDR3 DNA reads TGTGCCAGCAGCTTCCCCCTAGGACCCCTCCACTTT.

The CDR3 protein is CASSRGGDMGRETQYF. The CDR3 bases are TGTGCCAGCAGCCGAGGGGGCGACATGGGTCGAGAGACCCAGTACTTC. This chain connects TRBV5-4 to TRBJ2-5; TRBD1 matches at 7 bases. This CDR3 has 16 residues. Germline CDR1 is SGHNT and CDR2 is YYREEE (reference sequence). V was pared by 4 bases and J by 4 bases, with 13 bases of the junction left unmatched.

The chain recombines TRBV5-6 with TRBJ1-1, with 7 nucleotides matching TRBD1. The V gene end was trimmed by 5 bases and the J gene end by 8 bases; junction bases not matched to a gene: 6. The CDR3 loop spans 12 amino acids. Germline loops: CDR1 SGHDT, CDR2 YYEEEE. The CDR3 bases are TGTGCCAGCAGTGCTGACAGGGCCGAAGCTTTCTTT. It is translated as CASSADRAEAFF. The variable domain in full, completed from reference TRBV5-6 and TRBJ1-1, reads DAGVTQSPTHLIKTRGQQVTLRCSPKSGHDTVSWYQQALGQGPQFIFQYYEEEERQRGNFPDRFSGHQFPNYSSELNVNALLLGDSALYLCASSADRAEAFFGQGTRLTVV.

The DNA for the CDR3 is TGTGCCAGCAGTTTATCTGCACGGTACAATGAGCAGTTCTTC. This codes for CASSLSARYNEQFF. The chain carries TRBV27 and TRBJ2-1, with D unresolved. This CDR3 is built from 14 residues. V lost 0 bases and J 4 bases, leaving 7 bases between the germline ends. Germline V lookup: CDR1 MNHEY, CDR2 SMNVEV (reference sequence).

The chain is built from TRBV9 and TRBJ2-7; D perhaps matches TRBD1 (5 bases). Germline V gene data show CDR1 as SGDLS and CDR2 as YYNGEE. The CDR3 extends over 14 amino acids. The ends were cut back, 0 bases at V and 2 bases at J, with 9 bases in the middle. CDR3 bases: TGTGCCAGCAGCGTAGGGCACAGGCCCTACGAGCAGTACTTC. Amino acids: CASSVGHRPYEQYF.

The gene calls are TRBV7-9 and TRBJ1-2, with 8 positions matching TRBD1. CDR3 length: 15 amino acids. CDR1 is SEHNR, CDR2 FQNEAQ, per germline (reference sequence). Germline trimming cut 1 base from V and 2 bases from J; bases unmatched to any gene: 3. This CDR3 is CASSLGQGANYGYTF. The CDR3 nucleotides are TGTGCCAGCAGCTTAGGGCAGGGGGCAAACTATGGCTACACCTTC.

This clone turned up a few times. J is TRBJ1-1 and V is TRBV27, with 7 bases aligning to TRBD1. Trimming removed 5 bases from V and 6 bases from J; junction bases left unmatched: 6. This CDR3 contains 13 residues. CDR1 and CDR2 from the germline V gene are MNHEY and SMNVEV (reference sequence). CDR3 sequence: CASSPTGASEAFF. The CDR3 DNA sequence: TGTGCCAGCAGTCCCACAGGGGCTTCTGAAGCTTTCTTT.

The V gene is TRBV7-8, the J gene TRBJ2-5; 16 bases map to TRBD2. CDR1 is SGHVS and CDR2 is FQNEAQ in the germline V gene. V trimming: 3 bases; J trimming: 3 bases; junction bases outside the gene matches: 4. The CDR3 consists of 17 residues. CDR3 nucleotide sequence: TGTGCCAGCAGCTTGGGACTAGCGGGAGGGGGGGAAGAGACCCAGTACTTC. Protein product: CASSLGLAGGGEETQYF. The complete variable domain, with remaining parts taken from reference TRBV7-8 and TRBJ2-5, reads GAGVSQSPRYKVAKRGQDVALRCDPISGHVSLFWYQQALGQGPEFLTYFQNEAQLDKSGLPSDRFFAERPEGSVSTLKIQRTQQEDSAVYLCASSLGLAGGGEETQYFGPGTRLLVL.

This clone occurred once. The CDR3 DNA follows: TGTGCCATCGGTCAGCGGGAGACAAGCACAGATACGCAGTATTTT. It codes for CAIGQRETSTDTQYF. The genes are TRBV10-3 and TRBJ2-3; 8 bases map to TRBD2. The CDR3 sequence is 15 residues long. The germline V gene encodes CDR1 ENHRY and CDR2 SYGVKD. The trim removed 8 bases at V and 0 bases at J, leaving 7 bases unmatched.

The chain carries TRBV6-1 and TRBJ1-6; D not certain. Germline V gene sequence: CDR1 MNHNS, CDR2 SASEGT. V was cut by 1 base and J by 7 bases, with 8 bases left in between. This CDR3 spans 14 amino acids. The CDR3 here is CASSEGARNSPLHF. The CDR3 nucleotides read TGTGCCAGCAGTGAAGGGGCCAGGAATTCACCCCTCCACTTT.

V gene TRBV5-5 combines with J gene TRBJ2-1, with 7 bases that match TRBD1. The V and J ends lost 0 bases and 3 bases, in that order; junction bases with no gene match: 6. The CDR3 has 16 amino acids. Germline V gene data show CDR1 as SGHKS and CDR2 as YYEKEE (reference sequence). The CDR3 protein is CASSLGAGQVYNEQFF. The CDR3 nucleotides are TGTGCCAGCAGCTTGGGGGCTGGACAGGTCTACAATGAGCAGTTCTTC.